Below, 17 T cell receptor beta chains from the same sample are listed, as sequenced in a study of blood T cells in healthy people across ages. The authors ran a second PCR of about 7 to 11 cycles using a sample-barcoded 5' primer and a J-beta primer mix. TCRdb re-called the 5' RACE reads with MiXCR, one entry per CDR3 protein. The sample includes 1.5 million to 2 million distinct CDR3 sequences, roughly 43% of them seen just once. The sequencing sample was made of blood. The receptors come from a human donor in good health.

The chain is built from TRBV3-1 and TRBJ2-5, with 8 bases matching TRBD1. The CDR3 contains 16 residues. Trimming took 4 bases from V and 2 from J; bases not matched to a gene: 9. The V gene's germline CDR1 is LGHDT and CDR2 YNNKEL (reference sequence). CDR3 nucleotides: TGTGCCAGCAGCCCAGGACAGGGTGGGATACAAGAGACCCAGTACTTC. It codes for CASSPGQGGIQETQYF.

The chain combines TRBV12-3 or TRBV12-4 with TRBJ2-7, with D hard to call. Trimming took 2 bases from V and 7 from J, leaving 9 bases between them. This CDR3 contains 12 residues. CDR3 bases: TGTGCCAGCAGTTTATTTGGTTGGGAGCAGTACTTC. The encoded protein is CASSLFGWEQYF.

The count of this clonotype is one. The chain employs TRBV3-1 and TRBJ1-2, with D possibly TRBD1 on 5 matching bases. There are 13 residues in the CDR3. Germline assignment: CDR1 LGHDT and CDR2 YNNKEL (reference sequence). The ends were cut back, 1 base at V and 9 bases at J, with 12 bases in the middle. CDR3 protein: CASSQVQAGSYTF. In DNA, the CDR3 is TGTGCCAGCAGCCAAGTACAGGCGGGAAGCTACACCTTC.

In this sample, this clonotype turned up a few times. The V call is TRBV6-1, the J call TRBJ2-5; tentatively, D is TRBD2 (6 bases). This CDR3 comprises 15 residues. The V gene's germline CDR1 is MNHNS and CDR2 SASEGT. The V gene lost 1 base and the J gene lost 4 bases, with 13 bases spanning the gap. The CDR3 loop reads CASSEGNGGGETQYF. The DNA of the CDR3 is TGTGCCAGCAGTGAAGGGAACGGGGGAGGAGAGACCCAGTACTTC.

This clonotype was detected only a few times. The chain couples TRBV29-1 to TRBJ2-3; D is perhaps TRBD1 (5 bases). The V and J ends lost 0 bases and 4 bases respectively, with 14 bases between them. Germline CDR1 is SQVTM and CDR2 is ANQGSEA. The CDR3 is made up of 15 amino acids. CDR3 residues: CSVEDLVRAADTQYF. CDR3 DNA sequence: TGCAGCGTTGAAGATCTAGTCAGGGCTGCAGATACGCAGTATTTT.

This chain uses TRBV6-6 with TRBJ2-1; D perhaps matches TRBD2 (6 bases). The V gene lost 5 bases and the J gene lost 4 bases, with 21 bases spanning the gap. Germline V gene data show CDR1 as MNHNY and CDR2 as SVGAGI (reference sequence). CDR3 length equals 17 residues. Here the CDR3 DNA reads TGTGCCAGCAGTACGTCCCGGGACTCCCCCCTATACAATGAGCAGTTCTTC. Amino acids: CASSTSRDSPLYNEQFF.

The V gene is TRBV7-8, the J gene TRBJ2-3; TRBD2 matches at 12 bases. Germline V CDR1 and CDR2: SGHVS, FQNEAQ. This CDR3 spans 16 amino acids. Trimming cost V 4 bases and J 7 bases; bases outside gene matches: 9. The CDR3 loop reads CASSSTLAGGPHTQYF. The DNA for the CDR3 is TGTGCCAGCAGCTCCACCCTAGCGGGGGGGCCGCATACGCAGTATTTT.

In DNA form, the CDR3 reads TGTGCCAGCAGCCACCTACAGGGAGCGAGTGGCTACACCTTC. Translated: CASSHLQGASGYTF. The gene calls are TRBV14 and TRBJ1-2; a possible D gene is TRBD1 (6 bases). Trimming cost V 3 bases and J 7 bases, with 15 bases left between them. This CDR3 has 14 amino acids. Germline V CDR1 and CDR2: SGHDN, FVKESK.

This clonotype was seen a handful of times. This chain links TRBV7-2 with TRBJ1-2; D is perhaps TRBD1 (6 bases). The CDR3 sequence is 15 residues long. Germline lookup yields CDR1 SGHTA and CDR2 FQGNSA. Between the trimmed V and J ends, which lost 5 bases and 5 bases, there was a span of 18 bases. CDR3: CASSPMGAVGYGYTF. The CDR3 DNA follows: TGTGCCAGCAGCCCGATGGGGGCTGTGGGGTATGGCTACACCTTC. The complete variable domain, with remaining parts taken from reference TRBV7-2 and TRBJ1-2, reads GAGVSQSPSNKVTEKGKDVELRCDPISGHTALYWYRQSLGQGLEFLIYFQGNSAPDKSGLPSDRFSAERTGGSVSTLTIQRTQQEDSAVYLCASSPMGAVGYGYTFGSGTRLTVV.

This chain uses TRBV6-6 with TRBJ1-1; a weak D match, TRBD1 (5 bases). This CDR3 has 13 residues. V lost 6 bases to trimming and J lost 3 bases, with 11 bases between them. Germline CDR1 reads MNHNY; CDR2 reads SVGAGI (reference sequence). The CDR3 DNA is TGTGCCAGCAGCCGCCAACAGGACACTGAAGCTTTCTTT. Its translation is CASSRQQDTEAFF.

The CDR3 sequence: CATELGENQPQHF. In DNA form, the CDR3 reads TGTGCCACCGAATTGGGGGAAAATCAGCCCCAGCATTTT. The chain carries TRBV12-3 or TRBV12-4 and TRBJ1-5, with a possible D match to TRBD1 (5 bases). Trimming removed 10 bases from V and 4 bases from J, with 14 bases in between. CDR3 length: 13 residues.

The chain has TRBV9 and TRBJ1-2, with unresolved D. CDR3 length: 11 amino acids. Germline loops: CDR1 SGDLS, CDR2 YYNGEE. V lost 7 bases and J lost 2, with 6 bases in between. The DNA for the CDR3 is TGTGCCAGCGAGTGGAACTATGGCTACACCTTC. Its protein is CASEWNYGYTF.

The rearrangement uses TRBV12-3 or TRBV12-4 and TRBJ1-2, with D possibly matching TRBD1 (5 bases). V lost 2 bases, J lost 4 bases, and 11 bases lay in between. The CDR3 length is 14 residues. CDR3 sequence (DNA): TGTGCCAGCAGTTTAATGGGGCAGTTCTATGGCTACACCTTC. It specifies CASSLMGQFYGYTF.

This clonotype was observed a handful of times. V is TRBV6-2 or TRBV6-3 and J is TRBJ2-5; 8 positions match TRBD1. V lost 4 bases to trimming and J lost 4 bases; unmatched junction nucleotides: 5. Germline V CDR1 and CDR2: MNHEY, SVGEGT. The CDR3 contains 14 residues. CDR3 protein: CASSSSRGRETQYF. The DNA for the CDR3 is TGTGCCAGCAGTTCGTCCAGGGGGCGAGAGACCCAGTACTTC.

This clonotype was observed a few times. The genes are TRBV15 and TRBJ2-7; 7 bases are a match to TRBD2. V was clipped by 1 base and J by 6 bases; unmatched bases: 0. This CDR3 is built from 12 residues. CDR1 is LNHNV, CDR2 YYDKDF, per germline (reference sequence). The CDR3 sequence: CATSRGGGEQYF. The CDR3 coding sequence is TGTGCCACCAGCAGAGGCGGGGGCGAGCAGTACTTC.

A few counts support this clonotype. This sequence joins TRBV7-2 and TRBJ2-3; 8 positions agree with TRBD2. The CDR3 runs to 17 residues. The V gene's germline CDR1 is SGHTA and CDR2 FQGNSA. Trimming removed 1 base from V and 5 bases from J; junction bases left unmatched: 11. The DNA of the CDR3 is TGTGCCAGCAGCTTAGGGCCCCCCGGGGGGGCGTTAGATACGCAGTATTTT. It translates to CASSLGPPGGALDTQYF.

J is TRBJ2-3 and V is TRBV10-3, with D unclear. This CDR3 region has 15 residues. V was cut by 5 bases and J by 0 bases, with 12 bases left in between. CDR1 ENHRY and CDR2 SYGVKD come from the germline V gene. This chain's CDR3 is CAISRLQYSTDTQYF. CDR3 DNA sequence: TGTGCCATCAGTCGCCTACAGTATAGCACAGATACGCAGTATTTT.